This is a list of T cell receptor beta chains from one sample in a study of T cell changes during pregnancy in multiple sclerosis. TCRdb's table, derived via immunoSEQ multiplex PCR, lists solely in-frame clones and lacks some. Of tens of thousands of clones in the sample, almost 97% are singletons; the top ten hold 2.5%. The sample was CD8+ T cells from peripheral blood mononuclear cells, taken after pregnancy. The source of these receptors is a female donor with multiple sclerosis, enrolled in a pregnancy study. The CDR3 runs from the conserved cysteine through the conserved F or W. The D gene is left open where the match is weak. Clone size appears in some rows only: once, few, many, or a class for an expanded clone.

CDR3 protein: CASSPPGGDVNTEAFF
CDR3 DNA: TGTGCCAGCAGTCCCCCAGGGGGCGATGTGAACACTGAAGCTTTCTTT
clone size: -
V gene: TRBV7-9
D gene: TRBD1
J gene: TRBJ1-1

CDR3 protein: CASSMGSTSQETQYF
CDR3 DNA: TGTGCCAGTAGTATGGGGAGCACGAGCCAAGAGACCCAGTACTTC
clone size: -
V gene: TRBV19
D gene: -
J gene: TRBJ2-5

CDR3 protein: CASSRGQGYEQYF
CDR3 DNA: TGTGCCAGCAGCCGCGGACAGGGATACGAGCAGTACTTC
clone size: -
V gene: TRBV6-6
D gene: TRBD1
J gene: TRBJ2-7

CDR3 protein: CASSPPGVLSEQYF
CDR3 DNA: TGTGCCAGCAGTCCTCCGGGGGTTTTATCCGAGCAGTACTTC
clone size: once
V gene: TRBV28
D gene: -
J gene: TRBJ2-7

CDR3 protein: CASSLGLWGEYGYTF
CDR3 DNA: TGTGCCAGCAGCTTAGGACTGTGGGGGGAGTATGGCTACACCTTC
clone size: -
V gene: TRBV7-6
D gene: -
J gene: TRBJ1-2

CDR3 protein: CASSHWTATDTQYF
CDR3 DNA: TGTGCCAGCAGTCACTGGACTGCCACAGATACGCAGTATTTT
clone size: -
V gene: TRBV2
D gene: -
J gene: TRBJ2-3

CDR3 protein: CASSLRGQGGRLLFF
CDR3 DNA: TGTGCCAGCAGTTTACGGGGACAGGGAGGACGTCTACTGTTTTTT
clone size: -
V gene: TRBV27
D gene: TRBD1
J gene: TRBJ1-4

CDR3 protein: CASRRTTGDEQFF
CDR3 DNA: TGTGCCAGCAGACGAACGACAGGGGATGAGCAGTTCTTC
clone size: -
V gene: TRBV25-1
D gene: TRBD1
J gene: TRBJ2-1

CDR3 protein: CASSPGVAGEQYF
CDR3 DNA: TGTGCTAGCAGCCCGGGGGTAGCGGGGGAGCAGTACTTC
clone size: -
V gene: TRBV7-7
D gene: TRBD2
J gene: TRBJ2-7

CDR3 protein: CASSQDGFHTGELFF
CDR3 DNA: TGCGCCAGCAGCCAAGATGGCTTTCATACCGGGGAGCTGTTTTTT
clone size: once
V gene: TRBV4-3
D gene: -
J gene: TRBJ2-2

CDR3 protein: CASSPHWGQGAANTGELFF
CDR3 DNA: TGCGCCAGCAGCCCGCATTGGGGACAGGGGGCCGCGAACACCGGGGAGCTGTTTTTT
clone size: -
V gene: TRBV5-1
D gene: TRBD1
J gene: TRBJ2-2

CDR3 protein: CASSVGGQSYEQYF
CDR3 DNA: TGTGCCAGCAGCGTAGGGGGCCAGTCCTACGAGCAGTACTTC
clone size: -
V gene: TRBV9
D gene: -
J gene: TRBJ2-7

CDR3 protein: CASSLYTPGYEQYF
CDR3 DNA: TGTGCCAGCAGTTTATATACTCCCGGCTACGAGCAGTACTTC
clone size: -
V gene: TRBV28
D gene: -
J gene: TRBJ2-7

CDR3 protein: CASSWDFSYNEQFF
CDR3 DNA: TGCGCCAGCAGCTGGGACTTCTCCTACAATGAGCAGTTCTTC
clone size: once
V gene: TRBV5-1
D gene: -
J gene: TRBJ2-1

CDR3 protein: CASSTRSGNQETQYF
CDR3 DNA: TGTGCCAGCAGCACCCGAAGCGGAAACCAAGAGACCCAGTACTTC
clone size: -
V gene: TRBV28
D gene: -
J gene: TRBJ2-5

CDR3 protein: CASSSSGTSYNEQFF
CDR3 DNA: TGTGCCAGCAGCTCTAGCGGGACATCTTACAATGAGCAGTTCTTC
clone size: -
V gene: TRBV7-3
D gene: TRBD2
J gene: TRBJ2-1

CDR3 protein: CATSRGWDSTDTQYF
CDR3 DNA: TGTGCCACCAGCCGCGGGTGGGATAGCACAGATACGCAGTATTTT
clone size: -
V gene: TRBV15
D gene: -
J gene: TRBJ2-3

CDR3 protein: CASSGLAGGADTQYF
CDR3 DNA: TGTGCCAGCAGTGGTCTAGCGGGAGGCGCAGATACGCAGTATTTT
clone size: -
V gene: TRBV2
D gene: TRBD2
J gene: TRBJ2-3

CDR3 protein: CASSPSLNTGELFF
CDR3 DNA: TGTGCCAGCAGCCCCAGTCTGAACACCGGGGAGCTGTTTTTT
clone size: -
V gene: TRBV7-2
D gene: -
J gene: TRBJ2-2

CDR3 protein: CASSVAGANTEAFF
CDR3 DNA: TGTGCCAGCAGCGTAGCAGGGGCGAACACTGAAGCTTTCTTT
clone size: -
V gene: TRBV9
D gene: -
J gene: TRBJ1-1

CDR3 protein: CASSPPGDSSYEQYF
CDR3 DNA: TGTGCCAGCAGTCCCCCGGGTGACAGCTCCTACGAGCAGTACTTC
clone size: -
V gene: TRBV28
D gene: -
J gene: TRBJ2-7

CDR3 protein: CATRETDSNQPQHF
CDR3 DNA: TGTGCCACTAGAGAGACAGACAGCAATCAGCCCCAGCATTTT
clone size: once
V gene: TRBV28
D gene: -
J gene: TRBJ1-5

CDR3 protein: CASSQGGPGTGITDTQYF
CDR3 DNA: TGTGCCAGCAGCCAAGGGGGGCCCGGGACAGGCATCACAGATACGCAGTATTTT
clone size: -
V gene: TRBV4-2
D gene: TRBD1
J gene: TRBJ2-3

CDR3 protein: CASSLAGSKNIQYF
CDR3 DNA: TGTGCCAGCAGCTTGGCGGGGTCCAAAAACATTCAGTACTTC
clone size: -
V gene: TRBV5-4
D gene: -
J gene: TRBJ2-4

CDR3 protein: CASTSPGLADTNTGELFF
CDR3 DNA: TGTGCCAGCACCTCGCCGGGACTAGCGGACACGAACACCGGGGAGCTGTTTTTT
clone size: -
V gene: TRBV28
D gene: TRBD2
J gene: TRBJ2-2

CDR3 protein: CASSSRQGGTDTQYF
CDR3 DNA: TGTGCCAGCAGCTCCCGACAGGGGGGTACAGATACGCAGTATTTT
clone size: -
V gene: TRBV7-9
D gene: TRBD1
J gene: TRBJ2-3

CDR3 protein: CASSLAPGGRDDEQFF
CDR3 DNA: TGTGCCAGCAGCTTGGCCCCGGGCGGGAGGGATGATGAGCAGTTCTTC
clone size: -
V gene: TRBV5-8
D gene: TRBD2
J gene: TRBJ2-1

CDR3 protein: CSVSVSYEQYF
CDR3 DNA: TGCAGCGTTTCAGTATCCTACGAGCAGTACTTC
clone size: -
V gene: TRBV29-1
D gene: -
J gene: TRBJ2-7

CDR3 protein: CASSLLTPSGYNEQFF
CDR3 DNA: TGTGCCAGCAGTTTATTGACCCCAAGCGGGTACAATGAGCAGTTCTTC
clone size: -
V gene: TRBV28
D gene: -
J gene: TRBJ2-1

CDR3 protein: CATKLSNWTPYQPQHF
CDR3 DNA: TGTGCCACGAAGTTAAGTAATTGGACTCCCTATCAGCCCCAGCATTTT
clone size: once
V gene: TRBV19
D gene: -
J gene: TRBJ1-5

CDR3 protein: CASSQRPGVEQYF
CDR3 DNA: TGTGCCAGCAGCCAGAGGCCCGGGGTCGAGCAGTACTTC
clone size: -
V gene: TRBV27
D gene: -
J gene: TRBJ2-7

CDR3 protein: CASSSDRGFYEQYF
CDR3 DNA: TGTGCCAGCAGCTCCGACAGGGGATTCTACGAGCAGTACTTC
clone size: -
V gene: TRBV7-2
D gene: TRBD1
J gene: TRBJ2-7

CDR3 protein: CATSRSGQIHEKLFF
CDR3 DNA: TGTGCCACCAGCAGAAGTGGGCAGATTCATGAAAAACTGTTTTTT
clone size: -
V gene: TRBV15
D gene: -
J gene: TRBJ1-4

CDR3 protein: CASGRAGEQYF
CDR3 DNA: TGTGCCAGCGGGAGGGCGGGCGAGCAGTACTTC
clone size: -
V gene: TRBV9
D gene: TRBD2
J gene: TRBJ2-7

CDR3 protein: CASSPRRHEGEKLFF
CDR3 DNA: TGTGCCAGCTCACCAAGACGCCACGAGGGTGAAAAACTGTTTTTT
clone size: -
V gene: TRBV18
D gene: -
J gene: TRBJ1-4

CDR3 protein: CASSPRTGPETQYF
CDR3 DNA: TGTGCCAGCAGCCCTCGGACAGGACCGGAGACCCAGTACTTC
clone size: -
V gene: TRBV7-2
D gene: TRBD1
J gene: TRBJ2-5

CDR3 protein: CASSAGLSYNEQFF
CDR3 DNA: TGTGCCAGCAGCGCGGGACTTTCCTACAATGAGCAGTTCTTC
clone size: -
V gene: TRBV13
D gene: -
J gene: TRBJ2-1

CDR3 protein: CASSFRTSRGTDTQYF
CDR3 DNA: TGCGCCAGCAGCTTTCGGACTAGCCGGGGCACAGATACGCAGTATTTT
clone size: -
V gene: TRBV4-1
D gene: TRBD2
J gene: TRBJ2-3

CDR3 protein: CASSEYTGLAEETQYF
CDR3 DNA: TGTGCCAGCAGTGAATATACCGGACTAGCCGAAGAGACCCAGTACTTC
clone size: -
V gene: TRBV25-1
D gene: TRBD2
J gene: TRBJ2-5

CDR3 protein: CAWSATGGMDTIYF
CDR3 DNA: TGTGCCTGGAGTGCGACAGGGGGAATGGACACCATATATTTT
clone size: -
V gene: TRBV30
D gene: TRBD1
J gene: TRBJ1-3

CDR3 protein: CASSGMGGGLYEQYF
CDR3 DNA: TGTGCCAGCAGCGGTATGGGGGGGGGCCTCTACGAGCAGTACTTC
clone size: -
V gene: TRBV28
D gene: -
J gene: TRBJ2-7

CDR3 protein: CASSKGGGVSPPIYEQYF
CDR3 DNA: TGTGCCAGCAGCAAAGGGGGGGGCGTATCTCCCCCGATTTACGAGCAGTACTTC
clone size: -
V gene: TRBV21-1
D gene: -
J gene: TRBJ2-7

CDR3 protein: CSVDPSGTGELFF
CDR3 DNA: TGCAGCGTTGACCCTTCGGGAACCGGGGAGCTGTTTTTT
clone size: -
V gene: TRBV29-1
D gene: -
J gene: TRBJ2-2

CDR3 protein: CASSEYDTHQETQYF
CDR3 DNA: TGTGCCAGCAGTGAATATGACACTCATCAAGAGACCCAGTACTTC
clone size: -
V gene: TRBV6-1
D gene: -
J gene: TRBJ2-5

CDR3 protein: CASSSPVGEDYEQYF
CDR3 DNA: TGTGCCAGCAGCTCCCCCGTGGGGGAGGACTACGAGCAGTACTTC
clone size: -
V gene: TRBV11-2
D gene: -
J gene: TRBJ2-7

CDR3 protein: CASSFYSGEAYEQYF
CDR3 DNA: TGTGCCAGCAGTTTTTATAGCGGCGAGGCCTACGAGCAGTACTTC
clone size: -
V gene: TRBV27
D gene: -
J gene: TRBJ2-7

CDR3 protein: CASSYSIGGSEQYF
CDR3 DNA: TGTGCCAGCAGTTACTCGATCGGCGGTTCCGAGCAGTACTTC
clone size: -
V gene: TRBV6-5
D gene: -
J gene: TRBJ2-7

CDR3 protein: CASSLLAGGPNEQFF
CDR3 DNA: TGTGCCAGCAGCTTACTAGCGGGAGGGCCCAATGAGCAGTTCTTC
clone size: -
V gene: TRBV7-3
D gene: TRBD2
J gene: TRBJ2-1